These 3 T cell receptor beta chains originate from one sample sequenced in a study of shared clonotypes between healthy human individuals. Some clones are missing from TCRdb's copy, which holds only in-frame ones; the method was immunoSEQ multiplex PCR. The sample includes some 1.5 million clones, 95% to 99% seen only once; the top ten take approximately 0.45%. The sequenced material came from naive CD4+ T cells sorted from blood. The subset denotes: CD45RA+ positively selected. The receptors were sampled from a man aged 25 to 40 in good health.

The genes are TRBV7-8 and TRBJ2-5; 8 positions match TRBD2. The V gene end was trimmed by 7 bases and the J gene end by 0 bases; junction bases not matched to a gene: 4. CDR1 and CDR2 from the germline V gene are SGHVS and FQNEAQ. This CDR3 spans 14 amino acids. The CDR3 sequence is CASTPGGDQETQYF. CDR3 coding DNA: TGTGCCAGCACCCCCGGGGGGGACCAAGAGACCCAGTACTTC.

On this clone itself: Other DNA sequences in this specimen translate into the identical CDR3. V gene TRBV20-1 combines with J gene TRBJ2-7; 8 bases align to TRBD2. This CDR3 has 11 amino acids. CDR1 DFQATT and CDR2 SNEGSKA come from the germline V gene (reference sequence). J was trimmed by 3 bases and V by 5 bases; bases with no gene match: 0. Here the CDR3 reads CSAGTSYEQYF. The CDR3, as DNA: TGCAGTGCTGGGACTAGCTACGAGCAGTACTTC.

The chain carries TRBV14 and TRBJ1-1; the D is unclear. The CDR3 runs 13 residues. V was clipped by 0 bases and J by 4 bases, with 6 bases between them. In germline, CDR1 is SGHDN, CDR2 FVKESK. The CDR3 region has the DNA TGTGCCAGCAGCCAAGATCAAGGCACTGAAGCTTTCTTT. Translated: CASSQDQGTEAFF.